The 30 T cell receptor beta chains reported below all come from one sample, sequenced in a study of T-cell reconstitution after alpha-beta-depleted transplantation in children. Unique molecular identifiers were used in preparing the TCRbeta library. Each CDR3 protein is one row after TCRdb ran MiXCR on the PCR reads. This sample carries just under 250,000 distinct CDR3 sequences, 25% of them seen once, and the ten largest clones take roughly 2.6%. Sequencing used PBMCs, obtained before TCRalphabeta/CD19-depleted stem cell transplant. These receptors originate from a girl aged 2 to 9 with Fanconi anemia, due to receive a stem cell transplant.

This clonotype was detected a few times. The rearrangement links TRBV6-1 to TRBJ2-1, with 9 bases that match TRBD2. Germline-derived CDR1 and CDR2 are MNHNS and SASEGT. The CDR3 is 13 residues long. The V gene end was trimmed by 4 bases and the J gene end by 5 bases; junction bases not matched to a gene: 0. This CDR3 reads CASSGTSDNEQFF. CDR3 sequence (DNA): TGTGCCAGCAGTGGGACTAGCGACAATGAGCAGTTCTTC.

This clonotype was observed many times. This sequence joins TRBV15 and TRBJ2-7; no firm D call. V was trimmed by 1 base and J by 1 base, leaving 5 bases between them. CDR1 LNHNV and CDR2 YYDKDF come from the germline V gene (reference sequence). The CDR3 is 13 residues long. The CDR3 DNA reads as TGTGCCACCAGCAGAGTCGGATCCTACGAGCAGTACTTC. Amino acid sequence: CATSRVGSYEQYF.

This clonotype was counted between two and nine times. V and J are TRBV5-1 and TRBJ2-1; 10 bases align to TRBD2. Unmatched junction bases numbered 7, after V lost 0 bases and J lost 1 base. The CDR3 runs to 18 residues. Germline V CDR1 and CDR2: SGHRS, YFSETQ. CDR3 sequence reads: CASSLVLAGALSYNEQFF. CDR3 bases: TGCGCCAGCAGCTTGGTCCTAGCGGGAGCCTTATCCTACAATGAGCAGTTCTTC.

This clonotype was counted ten times or more. V gene TRBV20-1 combines with J gene TRBJ2-7; a weak D match, TRBD1 (6 bases). The CDR3 is 13 residues long. V lost 0 bases, J lost 11 bases, and 17 bases lay in between. Per germline, CDR1 DFQATT and CDR2 SNEGSKA (reference sequence). The CDR3 spells CSARDSRTEVKYF. The CDR3 region has the DNA TGCAGTGCTAGAGATTCTAGGACAGAGGTTAAGTACTTC.

This clonotype came up once. The rearrangement joins TRBV6-5 to TRBJ2-1; the match to TRBD2 covers 8 bases. CDR1 and CDR2 from the germline V gene are MNHEY and SVGAGI. Trimming took 0 bases from V and 6 from J; bases not matched to a gene: 1. CDR3 length: 14 residues. This chain's CDR3 is CASSYSSGSNEQFF. The CDR3 DNA reads as TGTGCCAGCAGTTACTCCAGCGGGAGCAATGAGCAGTTCTTC.

The chain recombines TRBV20-1 with TRBJ2-7; TRBD2 matches 12 bases. The CDR3 has 14 amino acids. Germline values: CDR1 DFQATT, CDR2 SNEGSKA (reference sequence). With V trimmed by 3 bases and J by 3 bases, 3 bases remained unmatched. The CDR3 DNA is TGCAGTGCTAGGGGGACTAGCGGGTACTACGAGCAGTACTTC. Translation: CSARGTSGYYEQYF.

This chain connects TRBV20-1 to TRBJ1-2; the D is unclear. CDR3 length: 12 amino acids. V lost 1 base, J lost 2 bases, and 5 bases lay in between. The germline CDR1 and CDR2 sequences are DFQATT and SNEGSKA (reference sequence). CDR3 in DNA: TGCAGTGCTAGAGCGGACAACTATGGCTACACCTTC. It encodes CSARADNYGYTF.

This clonotype was found many times. The V call is TRBV29-1, the J call TRBJ1-1; a possible D gene is TRBD1 (6 bases). This CDR3 comprises 14 residues. CDR1 is SQVTM and CDR2 is ANQGSEA in the germline V gene. V shed 0 bases and J shed 5 bases, with 13 bases lying between them. CDR3 in DNA: TGCAGCGTTGAAGACTGGAATAGGGGGACTGAAGCTTTCTTT. Translated: CSVEDWNRGTEAFF.

This clonotype showed up many times. Here the CDR3 DNA reads TGCAGTGCTAGGGATAGGGGCGTGATTCAGCCCCAGCATTTT. This translates into CSARDRGVIQPQHF. The chain carries TRBV20-1 and TRBJ1-5; a weak D match, TRBD1 (5 bases). The CDR3 is made up of 14 amino acids. V was clipped by 3 bases and J by 6 bases, with 15 bases between them. Germline loops: CDR1 DFQATT, CDR2 SNEGSKA (reference sequence).

The chain has TRBV6-2 or TRBV6-3 and TRBJ2-3, with 7 positions matching TRBD2. The CDR3 has 15 amino acids. The J segment lost 2 bases and the V segment lost 0 bases, leaving 2 bases of the junction unmatched. Germline V gene sequence: CDR1 MNHEY, CDR2 SVGEGT. In DNA form, the CDR3 reads TGTGCCAGCAGTTACTCCCTAGCGGTCACAGATACGCAGTATTTT. This translates into CASSYSLAVTDTQYF.

The CDR3: CASSSLSWGYQRGPNEQFF. CDR3 nucleotide sequence: TGTGCCAGCAGCTCGCTTAGTTGGGGGTACCAGCGGGGGCCAAATGAGCAGTTCTTC. The chain has TRBV7-6 and TRBJ2-1, with 8 bases fitting TRBD2. The V and J ends lost 4 bases and 7 bases, in that order; junction bases with no gene match: 21. The germline V gene has CDR1 SGHVS and CDR2 FNYEAQ. The CDR3 consists of 19 residues. Variable domain in full (rest from reference TRBV7-6 and TRBJ2-1): GAGVSQSPRYKVTKRGQDVALRCDPISGHVSLYWYRQALGQGPEFLTYFNYEAQQDKSGLPNDRFSAERPEGSISTLTIQRTEQRDSAMYRCASSSLSWGYQRGPNEQFFGPGTRLTVL.

This clonotype was seen repeatedly, ten times or more. The chain carries TRBV29-1 and TRBJ2-5; 9 nucleotides line up with TRBD1. The CDR3 totals 15 residues. The V segment lost 4 bases and the J segment 2 bases; nucleotides outside the gene matches: 8. The V gene's germline CDR1 is SQVTM and CDR2 ANQGSEA. In DNA, the CDR3 is TGCAGCGTTGGAAAGGCCGGGACAGGGCAAGAGACCCAGTACTTC. It yields the protein CSVGKAGTGQETQYF.

The rearrangement joins TRBV7-6 to TRBJ2-3; D unclear. This CDR3 is 14 amino acids long. The germline V and J ends were trimmed by 1 base and 5 bases, with 10 bases remaining between them. Germline CDR1 reads SGHVS; CDR2 reads FNYEAQ. The DNA of the CDR3 is TGTGCCAGCAGCTTAGTCTCGTTGGGAGATACGCAGTATTTT. This sequence encodes CASSLVSLGDTQYF.

This clonotype was recorded many times. This rearrangement joins TRBV20-1 to TRBJ2-3, with TRBD2 matching 13 bases. V lost 4 bases and J lost 4; bases outside the gene matches: 5. The V gene's germline CDR1 is DFQATT and CDR2 SNEGSKA (reference sequence). The CDR3 length is 15 residues. The CDR3 DNA follows: TGCAGTGCTACAGCACTAGCGGGAGGGCCAGATACGCAGTATTTT. Encoded protein: CSATALAGGPDTQYF.

This clonotype was seen a few times. The chain carries TRBV20-1 and TRBJ2-1, with D possibly being TRBD1 or TRBD2 (5 bases each). Trimming left V 6 bases short and J 13 bases short, with 25 bases between. The CDR3 length is 14 residues. The germline CDR1 and CDR2 sequences are DFQATT and SNEGSKA (reference sequence). The CDR3 here is CSAPPLWGKGDQFF. CDR3 DNA: TGCAGTGCCCCACCCCTATGGGGGAAAGGAGATCAGTTCTTC.

This clonotype has a count of ten or more. CDR3 coding DNA: TGCAGTGCTAGAGTCCGAGGCTCCTACGAGCAGTACTTC. Translated, it gives CSARVRGSYEQYF. The chain is built from TRBV20-1 and TRBJ2-7; no clear D. The CDR3 is 13 amino acids. With 1 base removed from V and 0 bases from J, the gap between germline ends came to 7 bases. The germline gives CDR1 DFQATT, CDR2 SNEGSKA (reference sequence).

There are many counts of this clonotype. The V gene is TRBV29-1, the J gene TRBJ2-7; D gene unclear. Germline assignment: CDR1 SQVTM and CDR2 ANQGSEA. Deletions cut 5 bases from V and 1 base from J, with 9 bases between. This CDR3 is built from 12 residues. The CDR3 region is CSVQRASYEQYF. The CDR3 bases are TGCAGCGTTCAAAGGGCTTCCTACGAGCAGTACTTC.

The chain carries TRBV5-1 and TRBJ2-5; 10 bases agree with TRBD1. J lost 3 bases, V lost 4 bases, and 9 bases had no gene match. Germline loops: CDR1 SGHRS, CDR2 YFSETQ. The CDR3 is made up of 16 amino acids. The CDR3 here is CASSRPGQGPEETQYF. CDR3 bases: TGCGCCAGCAGCAGGCCGGGACAGGGGCCAGAAGAGACCCAGTACTTC.

This clonotype was detected a few times. The chain uses TRBV29-1 and TRBJ2-7; 10 nucleotides align to TRBD1. The V segment lost 2 bases and the J segment 1 base; nucleotides outside the gene matches: 5. CDR1 and CDR2 (germline): SQVTM, ANQGSEA. The CDR3 contains 15 residues. This CDR3 reads CSVERRQGASYEQYF. The DNA of the CDR3 is TGCAGCGTTGAAAGGCGACAGGGGGCGTCCTACGAGCAGTACTTC.

There are many counts of this clonotype. The genes are TRBV6-5 and TRBJ1-2; possibly TRBD1 for D (6 bases). V lost 7 bases and J 2 bases, leaving 11 bases between the germline ends. This CDR3 is 13 amino acids long. CDR1 is MNHEY and CDR2 is SVGAGI in the germline V gene. CDR3 in DNA: TGTGCCAGCACTCGACAGGAGAACTATGGCTACACCTTC. Protein product: CASTRQENYGYTF.

This clonotype was found many times. The genes are TRBV12-3 or TRBV12-4 and TRBJ2-7; a weak D match, TRBD1 (5 bases). The CDR3 extends over 15 amino acids. Trimming took off 5 bases at V and 0 bases at J, with 14 bases between the two ends. CDR3 region: CASSPQGEPSYEQYF. The CDR3 DNA sequence: TGTGCCAGCAGTCCGCAGGGTGAACCCTCCTACGAGCAGTACTTC.

This clonotype was seen only a few times. The rearrangement uses TRBV20-1 and TRBJ1-2, with a possible D match to TRBD1 (5 bases). V was clipped by 3 bases and J by 4 bases, with 12 bases between them. CDR1 is DFQATT and CDR2 is SNEGSKA in the germline V gene (reference sequence). The CDR3 spans 13 residues. CDR3 coding DNA: TGCAGTGCTAGCGTAGGGGCGGGCTATGGCTACACCTTC. Protein sequence: CSASVGAGYGYTF.

The J gene is TRBJ2-1, the V gene TRBV9; D gene uncertain. V dropped 0 bases and J dropped 3 bases, with 7 bases sitting between them. Germline-derived CDR1 and CDR2 are SGDLS and YYNGEE. The CDR3 totals 14 residues. CDR3 sequence (DNA): TGTGCCAGCAGCGTAGGTTGGGTCTACAATGAGCAGTTCTTC. Translation gives CASSVGWVYNEQFF. The full variable domain, with the rest looked up from reference TRBV9 and TRBJ2-1, is DSGVTQTPKHLITATGQRVTLRCSPRSGDLSVYWYQQSLDQGLQFLIQYYNGEERAKGNILERFSAQQFPDLHSELNLSSLELGDSALYFCASSVGWVYNEQFFGPGTRLTVL.

This clonotype has at least ten counts. The chain combines TRBV12-3 or TRBV12-4 with TRBJ2-3; tentatively, D is TRBD2 (5 bases). CDR3 length equals 12 residues. The ends were cut back, 6 bases at V and 8 bases at J, with 12 bases in the middle. The CDR3 region is CASSLTTGTQYF. As DNA, the CDR3 is TGTGCCAGCAGCTTGACTACGGGTACGCAGTATTTT.

This clonotype was counted between two and nine times. The V call is TRBV5-1, the J call TRBJ2-3; 7 nucleotides align to TRBD2. Germline CDR1 and CDR2: SGHRS and YFSETQ. The CDR3 length is 16 residues. J lost 0 bases, V lost 0 bases, and 4 bases had no gene match. The CDR3 region has the DNA TGCGCCAGCAGCTTGGCGGTTAGCGGGAGCACAGATACGCAGTATTTT. Translated, it gives CASSLAVSGSTDTQYF.

V is TRBV10-3 and J is TRBJ2-5, with D perhaps TRBD2 (6 bases). The CDR3 consists of 16 residues. V dropped 4 bases and J dropped 1 base, with 16 bases sitting between them. CDR1 is ENHRY and CDR2 is SYGVKD in the germline V gene. This chain's CDR3 is CAISASLAGFQETQYF. Written as DNA, the CDR3 is TGTGCCATCAGTGCATCGTTGGCGGGGTTCCAAGAGACCCAGTACTTC.

This clonotype came up many times. The rearrangement joins TRBV12-3 or TRBV12-4 to TRBJ2-1; D is unclear. V gave up 6 bases and J gave up 2 bases, with 14 bases separating them. The CDR3 runs 15 residues. Written as DNA, the CDR3 is TGTGCCAGCAGCCCTTTAGTCGGGCCCTACAATGAGCAGTTCTTC. Amino acid sequence: CASSPLVGPYNEQFF.

CDR3 in DNA: TGTGCCAGCAGTGAAACCCGCACCGGGGAGCTGTTTTTT. Translating gives CASSETRTGELFF. The genes are TRBV6-1 and TRBJ2-2; D unresolved. The CDR3 is 13 amino acids. CDR1 MNHNS and CDR2 SASEGT come from the germline V gene. V dropped 2 bases and J dropped 4 bases, with 5 bases sitting between them.

The table lists this clonotype with many counts. This chain links TRBV20-1 with TRBJ2-7; no definite D call. In germline, CDR1 is DFQATT, CDR2 SNEGSKA (reference sequence). This CDR3 is built from 10 residues. The CDR3 DNA is TGCAGGCCACCCGGATACGAGCAGTACTTC. Its protein is CRPPGYEQYF.

This chain links TRBV28 with TRBJ2-7; 12 bases match TRBD2. Germline V gene data show CDR1 as MDHEN and CDR2 as SYDVKM. The V gene end was trimmed by 4 bases and the J gene end by 0 bases; junction bases not matched to a gene: 7. The CDR3 is 17 residues long. The DNA of the CDR3 is TGTGCCAGCAGTTATCGGACTAGCGGGATACACTCCTACGAGCAGTACTTC. This translates into CASSYRTSGIHSYEQYF.